This T cell receptor beta chain was recovered during a study of cytomegalovirus exposure and HLA in healthy donors. The study, taken as a whole, reports: As a later analysis showed, a missense DCLRE1C variant was linked to trimming of TCR beta V- and J-genes.

Germline lookup yields CDR1 SNHLY and CDR2 FYNNEI. J gave up 6 bases and V 3 bases, and 5 bases lay outside the gene matches. This CDR3 comprises 15 residues. PCR primers comprised 60 Vbeta and 13 Jbeta primers. TCRdb keeps only in-frame clones here, not all; method: immunoSEQ multiplex PCR. The table has fewer than 25,000 clones, around 77% seen once; the top ten hold approximately 8%. As for the donors, each was a healthy bone marrow donor. About this clone itself: Its target is not known.

The receptor was isolated from a man in his sixties in good health and CMV-seronegative. The specimen sequenced was PBMCs. The V and J genes are TRBV2 and TRBJ2-7, with 13 nucleotides matching TRBD2. The CDR3 loop reads CASSDVGLAGSEQYF. The CDR3 DNA follows: TGTGCCAGCAGTGATGTGGGACTAGCGGGGAGCGAGCAGTACTTC. The variable domain in full, completed from reference TRBV2 and TRBJ2-7, reads EPEVTQTPSHQVTQMGQEVILRCVPISNHLYFYWYRQILGQKVEFLVSFYNNEISEKSEIFDDQFSVERPDGSNFTLKIRSTKLEDSAMYFCASSDVGLAGSEQYFGPGTRLTVT.